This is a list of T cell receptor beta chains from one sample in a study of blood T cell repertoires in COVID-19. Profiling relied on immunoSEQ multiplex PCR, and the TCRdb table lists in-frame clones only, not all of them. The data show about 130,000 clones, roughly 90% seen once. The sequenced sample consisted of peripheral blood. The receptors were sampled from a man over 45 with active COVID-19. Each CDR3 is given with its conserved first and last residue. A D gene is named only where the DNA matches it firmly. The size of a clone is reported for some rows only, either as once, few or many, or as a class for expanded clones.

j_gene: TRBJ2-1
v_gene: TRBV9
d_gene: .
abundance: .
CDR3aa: CASSVAQGRSYNEQFF
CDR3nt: TGTGCCAGCAGCGTAGCTCAGGGCCGATCCTACAATGAGCAGTTCTTC

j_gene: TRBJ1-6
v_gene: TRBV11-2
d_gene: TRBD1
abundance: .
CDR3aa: CASSAPGQGNNSPLHF
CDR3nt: TGTGCCAGCAGCGCGCCGGGACAGGGGAATAATTCACCCCTCCACTTT

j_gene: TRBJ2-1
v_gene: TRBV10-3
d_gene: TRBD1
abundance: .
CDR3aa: CAISESTLGHDRDIGNEQFF
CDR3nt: TGTGCCATCAGTGAGTCGACTCTGGGGCACGACAGGGATATAGGGAATGAGCAGTTCTTC

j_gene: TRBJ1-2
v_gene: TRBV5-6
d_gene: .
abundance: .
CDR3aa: CASGAGNYGYTF
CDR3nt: TGTGCCAGCGGAGCGGGCAACTATGGCTACACCTTC

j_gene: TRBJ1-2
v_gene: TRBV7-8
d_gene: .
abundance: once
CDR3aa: CASSFDSNYGYTF
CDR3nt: TGTGCCAGCAGCTTTGACAGTAACTATGGCTACACCTTC

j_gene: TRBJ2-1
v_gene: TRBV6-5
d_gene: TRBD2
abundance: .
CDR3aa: CASRRAGGPDEQFF
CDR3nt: TGTGCCAGCAGGAGAGCGGGAGGGCCGGATGAGCAGTTCTTC

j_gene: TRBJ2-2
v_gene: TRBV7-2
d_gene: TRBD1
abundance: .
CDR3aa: CASRRDRNTGELFF
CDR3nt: TGTGCCAGCCGCCGGGACAGGAACACCGGGGAGCTGTTTTTT

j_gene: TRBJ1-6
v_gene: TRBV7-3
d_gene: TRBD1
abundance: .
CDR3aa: CASSSTGGINSPLHF
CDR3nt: TGTGCCAGCAGCTCGACAGGGGGTATTAATTCACCCCTCCACTTT

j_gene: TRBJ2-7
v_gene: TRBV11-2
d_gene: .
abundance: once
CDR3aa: CASSPLAGRYEQYF
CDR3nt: TGTGCCAGCAGCCCCCTGGCGGGGAGGTACGAGCAGTACTTC

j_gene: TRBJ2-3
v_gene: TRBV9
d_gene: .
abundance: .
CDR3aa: CASSVGRVSADTQYF
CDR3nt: TGTGCCAGCAGCGTAGGGAGGGTTTCAGCGGATACGCAGTATTTT

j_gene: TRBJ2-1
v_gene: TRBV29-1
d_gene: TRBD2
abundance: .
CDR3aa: CSVGTSGRRSYNEQFF
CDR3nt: TGCAGCGTCGGGACTAGCGGGAGGCGTTCCTACAATGAGCAGTTCTTC

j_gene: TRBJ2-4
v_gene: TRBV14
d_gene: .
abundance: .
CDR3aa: CASSPYGEAKNIQYF
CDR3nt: TGTGCCAGCAGCCCCTACGGGGAAGCCAAAAACATTCAGTACTTC

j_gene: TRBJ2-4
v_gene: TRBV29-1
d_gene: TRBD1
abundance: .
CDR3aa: CSVEGDREELREYFKNIQYF
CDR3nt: TGCAGCGTTGAAGGGGACAGGGAAGAGCTAAGAGAGTACTTTAAAAACATTCAGTACTTC

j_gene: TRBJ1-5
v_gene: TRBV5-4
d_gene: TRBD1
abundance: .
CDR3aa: CASSRWSGTGEISNQPQHF
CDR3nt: TGTGCCAGCAGCCGATGGTCCGGGACAGGGGAAATTAGCAATCAGCCCCAGCATTTT

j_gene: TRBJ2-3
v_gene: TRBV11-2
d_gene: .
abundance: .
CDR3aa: CASSPRGRLGDTQYF
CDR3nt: TGTGCCAGCAGCCCCAGGGGACGACTCGGGGATACGCAGTATTTT

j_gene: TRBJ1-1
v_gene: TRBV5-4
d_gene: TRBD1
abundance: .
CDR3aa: CASSLISQGADTEAFF
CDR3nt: TGTGCCAGCAGCTTGATCTCTCAGGGGGCTGACACTGAAGCTTTCTTT

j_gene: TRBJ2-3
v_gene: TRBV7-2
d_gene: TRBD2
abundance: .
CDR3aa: CASSFGNGRTDTQYF
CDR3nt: TGTGCCAGCAGCTTCGGGAACGGGAGGACAGATACGCAGTATTTT

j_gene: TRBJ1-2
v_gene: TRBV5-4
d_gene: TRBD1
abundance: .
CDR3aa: CASSFEQGANGYTF
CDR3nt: TGTGCCAGCAGCTTTGAACAGGGGGCTAATGGCTACACCTTC

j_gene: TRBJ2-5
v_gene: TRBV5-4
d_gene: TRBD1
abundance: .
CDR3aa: CASSQNYGRSRGQETQYF
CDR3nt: TGTGCCAGCAGCCAAAACTATGGTCGCAGCAGGGGGCAAGAGACCCAGTACTTC

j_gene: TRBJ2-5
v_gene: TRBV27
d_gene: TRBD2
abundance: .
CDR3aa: CASSLGGTSQETQYF
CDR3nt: TGTGCCAGCAGTTTAGGGGGGACTAGCCAAGAGACCCAGTACTTC

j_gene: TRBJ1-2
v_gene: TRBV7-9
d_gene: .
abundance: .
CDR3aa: CASRSGSYTF
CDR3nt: TGTGCCAGCAGATCCGGGTCCTACACCTTC

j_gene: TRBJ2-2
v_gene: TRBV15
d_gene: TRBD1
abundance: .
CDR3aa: CATSRVGTGGHGELFF
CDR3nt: TGTGCCACCAGCAGAGTAGGGACAGGGGGGCACGGGGAGCTGTTTTTT

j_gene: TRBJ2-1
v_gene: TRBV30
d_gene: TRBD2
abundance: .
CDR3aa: CAWSRVRLAGGSTYNEQFF
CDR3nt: TGTGCCTGGAGTCGTGTGAGACTAGCGGGAGGCTCCACCTACAATGAGCAGTTCTTC

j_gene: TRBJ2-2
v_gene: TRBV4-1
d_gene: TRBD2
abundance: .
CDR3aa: CASSQDGGTSGPGELFF
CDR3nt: TGCGCCAGCAGCCAAGATGGCGGGACTAGCGGGCCCGGGGAGCTGTTTTTT

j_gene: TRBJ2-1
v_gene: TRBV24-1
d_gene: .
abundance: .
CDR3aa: CATSEGAGSYNEQFF
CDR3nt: TGTGCCACCAGTGAGGGGGCAGGGTCCTACAATGAGCAGTTCTTC

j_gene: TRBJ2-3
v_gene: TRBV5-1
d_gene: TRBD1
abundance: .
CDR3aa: CASSLNRGHTDTQYF
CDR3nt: TGCGCCAGCAGCTTAAACAGGGGTCATACAGATACGCAGTATTTT

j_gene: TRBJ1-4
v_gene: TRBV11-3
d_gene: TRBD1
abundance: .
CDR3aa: CASSDGTGGVGKLFF
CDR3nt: TGTGCCAGCAGCGACGGGACAGGGGGCGTTGGAAAACTGTTTTTT